Presented here are 23 T cell receptor beta chains from one specimen sequenced in a study of blood T cell repertoires in COVID-19. Using immunoSEQ multiplex PCR, the repertoire was profiled, and TCRdb retains in-frame clones only, with some absent. The top ten hold 15% to 20% of the sample, which has 170,000 or so clones, 78% seen once. Sequencing used PBMCs or T cells enriched from blood (not recorded which). The receptors here all came from a woman aged 50 to 60 who had recovered from COVID-19.

The rearrangement links TRBV14 to TRBJ2-3; D unclear. Trimming took off 2 bases at V and 4 bases at J, with 7 bases between the two ends. Per the germline V gene, CDR1 is SGHDN and CDR2 is FVKESK. This CDR3 comprises 13 residues. The CDR3 DNA reads TGTGCCAGCAGCCAAATCCGTCCAGATACGCAGTATTTT. Its protein product is CASSQIRPDTQYF.

Turning to this clone: One junction end disagrees with the germline gene, perhaps due to a read error. In nucleotides, the CDR3 is TGTGCCAGCAGTACAACAGGGGCCCACCGATTC. Protein: CASSTTGAHRF. The V gene is TRBV12-3 or TRBV12-4, the J gene TRBJ2-7; 7 positions agree with TRBD1. The CDR3 loop spans 11 amino acids.

The chain is built from TRBV21-1 and TRBJ2-2; the table's D call of TRBD2 was not tested on the DNA. TRBV21-1 is an annotated pseudogene. CDR3 length equals 16 residues. The CDR3, as DNA: TGTGCCAGCCGAGCGATACTAGGGACGAACACCGGGGAGCTGTTTTTT. Its translation is CASRAILGTNTGELFF.

This chain links TRBV28 with TRBJ2-5; the D gene is possibly TRBD2 (6 bases). The length of the CDR3 is 15 residues. From germline, CDR1 is MDHEN and CDR2 SYDVKM. The germline V and J ends were trimmed by 4 bases and 1 base, with 13 bases remaining between them. In nucleotides, the CDR3 is TGTGCCAGCAGTTGGGCCGGCGGGGCCCAAGAGACCCAGTACTTC. As protein: CASSWAGGAQETQYF.

This sequence joins TRBV19 and TRBJ1-4, with D perhaps matching TRBD1 (6 bases). V was shortened by 6 bases and J by 7 bases, with 21 bases between the two germline ends. Germline loops: CDR1 LNHDA, CDR2 SQIVND (reference sequence). The CDR3 is 16 amino acids. The CDR3 is CASSPPRQELSEKLFF. In DNA, the CDR3 is TGTGCCAGTAGCCCTCCTCGACAGGAATTAAGTGAAAAACTGTTTTTT.

J is TRBJ2-5 and V is TRBV6-5, with D maybe TRBD2 (5 bases). The CDR3 has 13 amino acids. CDR1 and CDR2 from the germline V gene are MNHEY and SVGAGI. V was shortened by 6 bases and J by 2 bases, with 10 bases between the two germline ends. CDR3 nucleotide sequence: TGTGCCAGCAGAGACTACATACAAGAGACCCAGTACTTC. Translation: CASRDYIQETQYF.

The chain combines TRBV18 with TRBJ2-1; 8 bases agree with TRBD2. CDR3 size: 14 residues. The trim removed 3 bases at V and 11 bases at J, leaving 9 bases unmatched. In germline, CDR1 is KGHSH, CDR2 LQKENI. The chain's CDR3 is CASSPPGTSNQQFF. CDR3 bases: TGTGCCAGCTCACCTCCCGGGACTAGTAATCAGCAGTTCTTC. Full variable domain (remainder filled in from reference TRBV18 and TRBJ2-1): NAGVMQNPRHLVRRRGQEARLRCSPMKGHSHVYWYRQLPEEGLKFMVYLQKENIIDESGMPKERFSAEFPKEGPSILRIQQVVRGDSAAYFCASSPPGTSNQQFFGPGTRLTVL.

V is TRBV3-1 (or the pseudogene TRBV3-2) and J is TRBJ2-2, with D unresolved. CDR1 and CDR2 from the germline V gene are LGHDT and YNNKEL (reference sequence). V was cut by 4 bases and J by 4 bases, with 16 bases left in between. This CDR3 region has 16 residues. CDR3 sequence: CASSLTKETSTGELFF. The CDR3 region has the DNA TGTGCCAGCAGCCTTACTAAGGAAACAAGCACCGGGGAGCTGTTTTTT.

The rearrangement uses TRBV5-4 and TRBJ1-4; no reliable D call. Germline values: CDR1 SGHNT, CDR2 YYREEE (reference sequence). Between the trimmed V and J ends, which lost 0 bases and 6 bases, there was a span of 9 bases. There are 14 residues in the CDR3. The CDR3 DNA follows: TGTGCCAGCAGCTTGGAGAGGAGGGATGAAAAACTGTTTTTT. Amino acids: CASSLERRDEKLFF.

The chain couples TRBV25-1 to TRBJ2-5; maybe TRBD1 (6 bases). The CDR3 runs 14 residues. Trimming stripped 4 bases from V and 1 base from J, with 10 bases between. The V gene's germline CDR1 is MGHDK and CDR2 SYGVNS. In DNA form, the CDR3 reads TGTGCCAGCAGTGTACAGGGATTCCAAGAGACCCAGTACTTC. It yields the protein CASSVQGFQETQYF.

The chain links TRBV11-2 to TRBJ2-1; a weak D match, TRBD2 (6 bases). The germline V and J ends were trimmed by 0 bases and 6 bases, with 12 bases remaining between them. Germline V gives CDR1 SGHAT, CDR2 FQNNGV. The CDR3 is 15 amino acids. The DNA of the CDR3 is TGTGCCAGCAGCTTAGATCACGGGGGAGGCAATGAGCAGTTCTTC. It translates to CASSLDHGGGNEQFF.

CDR3 coding DNA: TGTGCCAGCAATAGAGGGGGCGGGCGTTGGGGCAATCAGCCCCAGCATTTT. Translation gives CASNRGGGRWGNQPQHF. The V call is TRBV14, the J call TRBJ1-5; 7 bases line up with TRBD1. V dropped 7 bases and J dropped 2; count of bases not matched to a gene: 14. The germline gives CDR1 SGHDN, CDR2 FVKESK. This CDR3 has 17 residues. The full variable domain, with the rest looked up from reference TRBV14 and TRBJ1-5, is EAGVTQFPSHSVIEKGQTVTLRCDPISGHDNLYWYRRVMGKEIKFLLHFVKESKQDESGMPNNRFLAERTGGTYSTLKVQPAELEDSGVYFCASNRGGGRWGNQPQHFGDGTRLSIL.

The V and J genes are TRBV11-1 and TRBJ1-2, with 8 bases fitting TRBD1. Germline CDR1 and CDR2: SGHAT and FQDESV (reference sequence). The V segment lost 1 base and the J segment 14 bases; nucleotides outside the gene matches: 18. CDR3 length equals 16 residues. CDR3 in amino acids: CASSLEGIPGQVTRTF. The CDR3 nucleotides read TGTGCCAGCAGCTTAGAGGGTATCCCGGGACAGGTTACGAGGACCTTC.

The V and J genes are TRBV4-3 and TRBJ2-1, with a possible D match to TRBD2 (6 bases). Germline CDR1 reads LGHNA; CDR2 reads YSLEER. CDR3 length: 14 residues. The V end lost 0 bases, the J end lost 9 bases, and 12 bases lay between the germline ends. CDR3 coding DNA: TGCGCCAGCAGCCAAGAGGCTAGCGTGAGTGAGCAGTTCTTC. Translating gives CASSQEASVSEQFF.

The chain is built from TRBV28 and TRBJ2-7, with D hard to call. Looked up from germline, CDR1 is MDHEN and CDR2 is SYDVKM. The V and J ends lost 5 bases and 2 bases respectively, with 7 bases between them. The CDR3 covers 12 residues. CDR3: CASSLVPYEQYF. For the CDR3, the DNA is TGTGCCAGCAGTCTTGTTCCCTACGAGCAGTACTTC.

The chain's CDR3 is CASSVLVGGPNEQYF. The CDR3 nucleotides read TGTGCCAGCAGCGTATTGGTGGGAGGGCCGAACGAGCAGTACTTC. V is TRBV9 and J is TRBJ2-7, with 7 nucleotides matching TRBD2. Germline V gene sequence: CDR1 SGDLS, CDR2 YYNGEE. This CDR3 contains 15 residues. Trimming at V came to 1 base and at J to 5 bases, leaving 9 bases not matched to a gene.

The chain couples TRBV24-1 to TRBJ2-5; 11 nucleotides align to TRBD2. Trimming removed 1 base from V and 1 base from J; junction bases left unmatched: 1. In germline, CDR1 is KGHDR, CDR2 SFDVKD. The CDR3 is made up of 16 amino acids. The CDR3 DNA follows: TGTGCCACCAGTGATTTCACTAGCGGGAGCCAAGAGACCCAGTACTTC. Translation: CATSDFTSGSQETQYF.

This clone was recorded only once. The rearrangement joins TRBV5-6 to TRBJ2-1; 7 bases fit TRBD2. J was trimmed by 6 bases and V by 3 bases; bases with no gene match: 6. CDR1 and CDR2 (germline): SGHDT, YYEEEE. CDR3 length: 14 residues. The CDR3 is CASSYPGLFNEQFF. DNA of the CDR3: TGTGCCAGCAGCTACCCGGGACTATTCAATGAGCAGTTCTTC.

V is TRBV19 and J is TRBJ1-2; possible D gene TRBD1, 5 bases. The CDR3 sequence is 13 residues long. V lost 3 bases and J lost 3, with 8 bases in between. Germline-derived CDR1 and CDR2 are LNHDA and SQIVND (reference sequence). The CDR3 DNA reads TGTGCCAGTAGTATGGGACTGTACTATGGCTACACCTTC. It yields the protein CASSMGLYYGYTF.

The DNA for the CDR3 is TGCAGCGTTGAATGGAGGGACAGGGGGCGAAACACCATATATTTT. This translates into CSVEWRDRGRNTIYF. The V call is TRBV29-1, the J call TRBJ1-3, with TRBD1 identical over 12 bases. Trimming removed 2 bases from V and 5 bases from J; junction bases left unmatched: 4. Germline assignment: CDR1 SQVTM and CDR2 ANQGSEA. The CDR3 is made up of 15 amino acids. Based on the CDR3 plus reference TRBV29-1 and TRBJ1-3, the full variable domain is SAVISQKPSRDICQRGTSLTIQCQVDSQVTMMFWYRQQPGQSLTLIATANQGSEATYESGFVIDKFPISRPNLTFSTLTVSNMSPEDSSIYLCSVEWRDRGRNTIYFGEGSWLTVV.

The chain employs TRBV3-1 (or the pseudogene TRBV3-2) and TRBJ2-1, with TRBD1 as a possible D gene (6 bases). The V end lost 0 bases, the J end lost 2 bases, and 14 bases lay between the germline ends. Germline CDR1 and CDR2: LGHDT and YNNKEL (reference sequence). CDR3 length: 17 residues. CDR3 nucleotides: TGTGCCAGCAGCCAAGAGATCGGACAGCCTCCCTACAATGAGCAGTTCTTC. This gives the protein CASSQEIGQPPYNEQFF.

There are a few counts of this clone. The chain combines TRBV29-1 with TRBJ2-2; the match to TRBD2 covers 9 bases. The CDR3 consists of 15 residues. The germline V gene encodes CDR1 SQVTM and CDR2 ANQGSEA. V dropped 4 bases and J dropped 3; count of bases not matched to a gene: 6. In nucleotides, the CDR3 is TGCAGCGTTGGTAGCGGGAGCGGCGACACCGGGGAGCTGTTTTTT. Translation: CSVGSGSGDTGELFF.

The CDR3 DNA is TGCGCCAGCAGCTTGGCCACAGGGGGCTTTAATGAAAAACTGTTTTTT. As protein: CASSLATGGFNEKLFF. This chain links TRBV5-1 with TRBJ1-4, with 9 nucleotides matching TRBD1. Unmatched junction bases numbered 4, after V lost 0 bases and J lost 4 bases. The CDR3 contains 16 residues. Germline V gene data show CDR1 as SGHRS and CDR2 as YFSETQ.